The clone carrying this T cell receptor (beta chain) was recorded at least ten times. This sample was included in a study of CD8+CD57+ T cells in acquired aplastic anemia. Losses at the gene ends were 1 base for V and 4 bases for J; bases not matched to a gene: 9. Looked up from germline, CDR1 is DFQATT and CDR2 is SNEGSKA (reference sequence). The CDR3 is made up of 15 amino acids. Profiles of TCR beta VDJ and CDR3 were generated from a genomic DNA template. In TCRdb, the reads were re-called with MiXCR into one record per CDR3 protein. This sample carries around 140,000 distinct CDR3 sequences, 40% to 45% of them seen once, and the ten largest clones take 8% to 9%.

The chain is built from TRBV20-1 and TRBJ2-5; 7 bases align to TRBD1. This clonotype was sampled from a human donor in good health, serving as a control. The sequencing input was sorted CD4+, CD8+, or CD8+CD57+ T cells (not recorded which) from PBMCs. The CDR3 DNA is TGCAGTGCTAGAGGTGACAGGGCTATAGGAGAGACCCAGTACTTC. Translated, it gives CSARGDRAIGETQYF.